The present T cell receptor beta chain was sequenced within a study of early stage breast cancer tumors (TCRdb year 2017). About the study as a whole: Of the roughly 17 invasive breast tumors, roughly 12 were found to be estrogen receptor-positive, progesterone receptor-positive and HER2-negative. On average, each sample got around 10-fold read coverage. Of the approximately twelve ER+/PR+/HER2- tumors, eight were classified as invasive ductal carcinomas and four as invasive lobular carcinomas. Across all samples, over 2,000,000 templates representing about 1 million unique clonotypes were detected. Broad study findings and their caveats: Enriched TCRB sequences shared across patients were found to be mostly commonly generated sequences that were unlikely to play an important role in the tumor microenvironment. Bulk genomic DNA sequencing of unsorted cells missed chain pairing and functional markers such as CD4, CD8 and FOXP3. Repertoires from blood and normal breast were more alike than repertoires from blood and tumor, and in 14 of 16 patients, comparing each tissue with blood separated tumor from normal. Because the cohort was small, analysis by tumor subtype was not possible. Compared with adjacent normal breast tissue, tumors had roughly 2.5-fold higher T cell density and higher clonality.

Each sample was amplified in two independent genomic DNA replicates, using 0.4 to 0.6 ug for blood and around 1.4 ug for tumor or normal breast. Following the manufacturer's instructions, the ImmunoSeq Intro kit was used to carry out TCRB sequencing on genomic DNA. Multiplex PCR ran roughly 30 cycles with proprietary primers and spike-in control sequences for absolute quantification. Single-end 150-bp reads were used to sequence an 87-bp fragment spanning the CDR3 plus the flanking V and J genes. Seven samples, with two replicates for each sample, were multiplexed per lane of an Illumina MiSeq using version 3.0 chemistry. Regarding the original processing steps: Raw data were processed by the vendor's proprietary pipeline, with both replicates merged into one result per sample. A clonotype was defined as productive rearrangements that share the same V-gene family, CDR3 amino acid sequence and J-gene segment. Clonality was calculated as 1 minus the normalized Shannon entropy (Pielou evenness) of TCRB abundances. To estimate T cell density, the total number of templates was divided by the input cell count, which was inferred from how much DNA went in. Recon was used with default parameters to estimate total repertoire diversity and clonality. Clonotypes with over 0.1% abundance in tumor and at least 32-fold higher abundance in tumor than in normal breast were defined as tumor-enriched. TCRdb carries this immuneACCESS record with in-frame sequences only. Its versions omit some clonotypes, under half of them owing to an unresolved V gene in the studies checked, with the rest unexplained. The V and J calls and clone size were taken over from that table, and D and trimming were inferred from the DNA. The sample contains some 30,000 clones, about 83% of them found a single time. The ten largest clones take up 9% to 9.5% of the sample.

Comments on this clone: Its antigen is currently not known. No base-level quality is on record; no much larger clone is a single base apart.

The germline V end is reduced by 6 bases and the J end by 4 bases; junction bases left unmatched: 8. The germline V gene (reference sequence) supplies CDR1 SEHNR and CDR2 FQNEAQ. The CDR3 sequence holds 15 residues, the cysteine and phenylalanine included. The DNA shown is the 45-base CDR3, in frame from base 1. The study profiled bulk TCR beta-chain repertoires in matched peripheral blood, tumor and adjacent normal breast tissue taken from around 15 patients with early-stage breast cancer. Before surgery, roughly 4.5-10 mL of whole blood was collected into EDTA tubes and then processed within 2 hours. Peripheral blood mononuclear cells were isolated by Ficoll-Paque centrifugation in SepMate-50 tubes. For storage in liquid nitrogen, PBMCs were cryopreserved as aliquots of 2 to 4 million cells in approximately 90% FBS with roughly 10% DMSO. Genomic DNA was extracted with the Qiagen AllPrep DNA/RNA Mini kit.

Sequenced sample: blood. Rearrangement joined TRBV7-9 to TRBJ2-7, with 11 central nucleotides matching TRBD2. This receptor was obtained from a person aged 45-60 years with breast cancer. The CDR3 protein is CASSRGLADSYEQYF. The bases are TGTGCCAGCAGTCGGGGACTAGCGGACTCATACGAGCAGTACTTC.